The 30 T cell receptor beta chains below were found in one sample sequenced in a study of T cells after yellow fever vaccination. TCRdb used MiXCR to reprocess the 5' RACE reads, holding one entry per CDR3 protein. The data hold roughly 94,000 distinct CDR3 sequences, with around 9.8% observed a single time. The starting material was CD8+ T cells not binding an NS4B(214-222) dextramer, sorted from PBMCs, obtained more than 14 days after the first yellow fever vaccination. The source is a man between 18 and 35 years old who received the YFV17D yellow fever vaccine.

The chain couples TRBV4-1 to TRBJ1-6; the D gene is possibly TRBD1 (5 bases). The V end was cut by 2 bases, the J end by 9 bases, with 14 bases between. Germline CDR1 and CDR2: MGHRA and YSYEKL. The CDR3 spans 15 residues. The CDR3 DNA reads TGCGCCAGCAGCCAACATGGGGGTTCTGGTTCACCCCTCCACTTT. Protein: CASSQHGGSGSPLHF.

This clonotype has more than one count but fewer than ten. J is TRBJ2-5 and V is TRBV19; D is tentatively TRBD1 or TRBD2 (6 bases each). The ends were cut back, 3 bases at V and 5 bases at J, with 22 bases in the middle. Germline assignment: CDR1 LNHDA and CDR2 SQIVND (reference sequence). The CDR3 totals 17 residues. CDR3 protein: CASSIYQGRGQRETQYF. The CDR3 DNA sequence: TGTGCCAGTAGTATTTACCAAGGCCGGGGGCAAAGGGAGACCCAGTACTTC.

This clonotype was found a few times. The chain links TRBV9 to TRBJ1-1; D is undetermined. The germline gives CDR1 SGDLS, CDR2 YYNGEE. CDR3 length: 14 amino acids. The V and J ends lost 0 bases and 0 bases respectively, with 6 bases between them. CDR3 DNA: TGTGCCAGCAGCGTAGGGCAGTTGAACACTGAAGCTTTCTTT. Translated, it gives CASSVGQLNTEAFF.

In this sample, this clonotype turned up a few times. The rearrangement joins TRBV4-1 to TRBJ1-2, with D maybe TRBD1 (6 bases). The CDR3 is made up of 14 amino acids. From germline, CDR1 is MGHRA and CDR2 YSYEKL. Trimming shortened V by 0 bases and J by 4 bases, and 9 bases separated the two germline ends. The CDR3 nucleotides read TGCGCCAGCAGCCAAGAGGACAGACTCTATGGCTACACCTTC. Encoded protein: CASSQEDRLYGYTF.

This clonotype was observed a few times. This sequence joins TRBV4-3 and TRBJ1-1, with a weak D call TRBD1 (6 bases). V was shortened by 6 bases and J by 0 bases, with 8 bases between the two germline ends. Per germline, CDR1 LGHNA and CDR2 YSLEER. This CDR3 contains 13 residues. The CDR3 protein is CASRGGLNTEAFF. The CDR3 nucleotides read TGCGCCAGCAGAGGGGGATTGAACACTGAAGCTTTCTTT.

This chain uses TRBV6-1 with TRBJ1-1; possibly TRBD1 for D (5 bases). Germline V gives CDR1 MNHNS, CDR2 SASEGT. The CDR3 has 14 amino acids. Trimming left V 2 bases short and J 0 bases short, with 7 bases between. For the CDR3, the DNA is TGTGCCAGCAGTGAAAGGGGAATGAACACTGAAGCTTTCTTT. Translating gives CASSERGMNTEAFF.

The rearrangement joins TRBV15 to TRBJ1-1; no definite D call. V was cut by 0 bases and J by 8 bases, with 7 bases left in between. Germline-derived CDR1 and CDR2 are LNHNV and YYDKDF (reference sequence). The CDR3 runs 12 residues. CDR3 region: CATSREVTEAFF. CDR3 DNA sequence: TGTGCCACCAGCAGAGAGGTCACCGAAGCTTTCTTT.

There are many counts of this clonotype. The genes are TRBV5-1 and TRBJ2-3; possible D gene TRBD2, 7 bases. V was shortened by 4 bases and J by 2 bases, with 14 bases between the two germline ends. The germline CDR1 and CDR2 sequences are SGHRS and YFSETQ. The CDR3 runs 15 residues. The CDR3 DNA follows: TGCGCCAGCAGCCCTCGGGGGGCCCCCACAGATACGCAGTATTTT. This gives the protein CASSPRGAPTDTQYF.

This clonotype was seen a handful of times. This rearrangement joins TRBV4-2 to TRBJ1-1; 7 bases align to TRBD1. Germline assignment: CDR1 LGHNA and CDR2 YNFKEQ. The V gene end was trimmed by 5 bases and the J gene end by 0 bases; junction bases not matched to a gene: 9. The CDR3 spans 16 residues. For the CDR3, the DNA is TGTGCCAGCAGCAAGAGACAGGGCACTTTGAACACTGAAGCTTTCTTT. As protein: CASSKRQGTLNTEAFF.

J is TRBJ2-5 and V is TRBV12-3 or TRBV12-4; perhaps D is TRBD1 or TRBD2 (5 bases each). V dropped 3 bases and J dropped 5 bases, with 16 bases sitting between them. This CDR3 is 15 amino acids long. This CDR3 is CASSFIGTWFETQYF. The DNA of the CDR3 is TGTGCCAGCAGTTTTATAGGGACCTGGTTTGAGACCCAGTACTTC.

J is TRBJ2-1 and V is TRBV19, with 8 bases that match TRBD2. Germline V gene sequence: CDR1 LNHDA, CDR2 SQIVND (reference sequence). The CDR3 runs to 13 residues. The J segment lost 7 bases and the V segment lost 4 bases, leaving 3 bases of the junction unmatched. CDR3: CASSTLAGNEQFF. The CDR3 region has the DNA TGTGCCAGTAGTACTTTAGCGGGGAATGAGCAGTTCTTC.

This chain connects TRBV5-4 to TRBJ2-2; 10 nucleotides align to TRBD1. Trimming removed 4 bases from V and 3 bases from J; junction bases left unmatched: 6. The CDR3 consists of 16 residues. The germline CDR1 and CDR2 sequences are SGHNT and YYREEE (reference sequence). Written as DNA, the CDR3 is TGTGCCAGCAGCCGGGACAGGGGTCGGGACACCGGGGAGCTGTTTTTT. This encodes CASSRDRGRDTGELFF.

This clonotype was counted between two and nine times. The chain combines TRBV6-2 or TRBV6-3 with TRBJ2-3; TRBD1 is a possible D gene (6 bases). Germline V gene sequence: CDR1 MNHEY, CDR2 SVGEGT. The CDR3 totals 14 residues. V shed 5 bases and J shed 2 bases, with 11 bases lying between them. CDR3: CASSRQGITDTQYF. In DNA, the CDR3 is TGTGCCAGCAGTCGGCAGGGGATCACAGATACGCAGTATTTT.

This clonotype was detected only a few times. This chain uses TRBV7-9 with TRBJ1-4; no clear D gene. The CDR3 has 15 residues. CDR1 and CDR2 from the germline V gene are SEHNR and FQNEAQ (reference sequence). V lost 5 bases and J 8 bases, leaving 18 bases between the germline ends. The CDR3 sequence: CASSGLGRPAEKLFF. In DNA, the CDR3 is TGTGCCAGCAGCGGGTTGGGCCGCCCCGCAGAAAAACTGTTTTTT.

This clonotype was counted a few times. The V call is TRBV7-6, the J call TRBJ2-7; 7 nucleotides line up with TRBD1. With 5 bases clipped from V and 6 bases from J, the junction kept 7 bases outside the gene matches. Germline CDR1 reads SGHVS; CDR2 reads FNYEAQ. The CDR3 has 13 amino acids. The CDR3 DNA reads TGTGCCAGCAGCACCCACAGGGGCAGCGAGCAGTACTTC. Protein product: CASSTHRGSEQYF. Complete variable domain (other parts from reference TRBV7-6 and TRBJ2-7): GAGVSQSPRYKVTKRGQDVALRCDPISGHVSLYWYRQALGQGPEFLTYFNYEAQQDKSGLPNDRFSAERPEGSISTLTIQRTEQRDSAMYRCASSTHRGSEQYFGPGTRLTVT.

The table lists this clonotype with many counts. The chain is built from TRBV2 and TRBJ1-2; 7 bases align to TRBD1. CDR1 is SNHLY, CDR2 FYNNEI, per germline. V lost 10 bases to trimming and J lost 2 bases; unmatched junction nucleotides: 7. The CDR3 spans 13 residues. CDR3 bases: TGTGCCATCGGCAAGGGGGCCAACTATGGCTACACCTTC. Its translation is CAIGKGANYGYTF.

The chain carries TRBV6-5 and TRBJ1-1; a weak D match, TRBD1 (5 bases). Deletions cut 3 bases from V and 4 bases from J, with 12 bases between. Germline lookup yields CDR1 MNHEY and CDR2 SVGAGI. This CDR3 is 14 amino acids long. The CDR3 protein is CASSYSQVSTEAFF. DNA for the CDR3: TGTGCCAGCAGTTATTCACAGGTTAGCACTGAAGCTTTCTTT.

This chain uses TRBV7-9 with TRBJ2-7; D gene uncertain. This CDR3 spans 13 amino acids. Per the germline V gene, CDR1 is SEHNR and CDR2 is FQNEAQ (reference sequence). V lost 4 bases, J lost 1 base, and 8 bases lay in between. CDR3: CASSSVPSYEQYF. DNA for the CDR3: TGTGCCAGCAGCTCGGTTCCTTCCTACGAGCAGTACTTC.

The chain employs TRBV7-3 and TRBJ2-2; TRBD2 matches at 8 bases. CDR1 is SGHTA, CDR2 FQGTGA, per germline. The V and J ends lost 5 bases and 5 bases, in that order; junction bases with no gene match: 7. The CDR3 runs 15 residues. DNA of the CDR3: TGTGCCAGCAGCCCCCTTGGCGGGGGGACCGGGGAGCTGTTTTTT. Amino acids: CASSPLGGGTGELFF.

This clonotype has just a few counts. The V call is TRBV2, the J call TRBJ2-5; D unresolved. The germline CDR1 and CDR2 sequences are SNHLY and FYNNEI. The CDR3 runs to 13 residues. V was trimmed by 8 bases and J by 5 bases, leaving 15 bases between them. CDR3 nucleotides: TGTGCCAGCCAACATCTTGGCGCGGAGACCCAGTACTTC. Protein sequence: CASQHLGAETQYF.

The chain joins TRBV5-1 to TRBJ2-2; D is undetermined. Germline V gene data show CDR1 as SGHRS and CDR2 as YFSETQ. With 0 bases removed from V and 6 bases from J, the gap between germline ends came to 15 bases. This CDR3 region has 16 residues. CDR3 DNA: TGCGCCAGCAGCTTGGGGGCGCTTCCCGAGGCCGGGGAGCTGTTTTTT. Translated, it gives CASSLGALPEAGELFF.

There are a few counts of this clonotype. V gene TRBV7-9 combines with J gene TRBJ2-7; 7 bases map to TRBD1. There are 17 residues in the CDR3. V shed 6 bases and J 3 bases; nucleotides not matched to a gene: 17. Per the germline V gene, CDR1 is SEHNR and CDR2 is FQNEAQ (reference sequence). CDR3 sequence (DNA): TGTGCCAGCAGTCCCGCTCCCCTTCGGACAGGAGTCTACGAGCAGTACGTC. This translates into CASSPAPLRTGVYEQYV.

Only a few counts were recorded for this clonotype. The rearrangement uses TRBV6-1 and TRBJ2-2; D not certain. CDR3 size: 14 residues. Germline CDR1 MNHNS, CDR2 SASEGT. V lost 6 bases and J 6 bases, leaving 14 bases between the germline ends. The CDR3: CASRHGRVAGELFF. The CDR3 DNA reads TGTGCCAGCAGACACGGACGAGTTGCCGGGGAGCTGTTTTTT.

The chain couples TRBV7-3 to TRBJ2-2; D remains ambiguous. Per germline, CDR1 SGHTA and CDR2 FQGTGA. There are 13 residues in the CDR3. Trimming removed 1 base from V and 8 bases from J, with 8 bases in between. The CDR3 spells CASSLMDGGELFF. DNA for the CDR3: TGTGCCAGCAGCTTAATGGACGGAGGGGAGCTGTTTTTT.

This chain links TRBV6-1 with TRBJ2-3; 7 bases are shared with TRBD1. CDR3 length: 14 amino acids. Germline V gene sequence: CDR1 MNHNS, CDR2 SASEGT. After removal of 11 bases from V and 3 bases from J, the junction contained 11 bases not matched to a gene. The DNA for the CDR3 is TGTGCCGGCGGACGGGACAGACAAACAGATACGCAGTATTTT. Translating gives CAGGRDRQTDTQYF.

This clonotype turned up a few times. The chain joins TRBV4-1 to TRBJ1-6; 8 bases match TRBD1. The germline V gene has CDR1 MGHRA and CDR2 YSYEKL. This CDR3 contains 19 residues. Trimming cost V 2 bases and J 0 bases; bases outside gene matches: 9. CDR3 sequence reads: CASSQRLRDRSSYNSPLHF. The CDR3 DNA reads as TGCGCCAGCAGCCAAAGGCTCCGGGACAGGAGCTCCTATAATTCACCCCTCCACTTT.

In nucleotides, the CDR3 is TGTGCCAGCAGCGGACTAGCGGGGGGGGTCGGTGAGCAGTTCTTC. Protein product: CASSGLAGGVGEQFF. The rearrangement joins TRBV11-3 to TRBJ2-1; 15 bases line up with TRBD2. The CDR3 sequence is 15 residues long. The germline CDR1 and CDR2 sequences are SGHNT and YENEEA. The V and J ends lost 5 bases and 9 bases, in that order; junction bases with no gene match: 5.

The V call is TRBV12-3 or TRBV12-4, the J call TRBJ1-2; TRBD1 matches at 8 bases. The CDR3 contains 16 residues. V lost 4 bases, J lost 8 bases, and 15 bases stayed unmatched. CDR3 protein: CASSSTSGQGALGYTF. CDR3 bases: TGTGCCAGCAGTTCGACTTCTGGCCAGGGGGCTTTAGGCTACACCTTC.

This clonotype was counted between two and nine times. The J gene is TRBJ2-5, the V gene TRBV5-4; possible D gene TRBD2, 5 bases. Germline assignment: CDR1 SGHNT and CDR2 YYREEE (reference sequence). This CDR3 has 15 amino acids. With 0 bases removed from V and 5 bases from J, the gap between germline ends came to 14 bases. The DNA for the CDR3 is TGTGCCAGCAGCTTGGCGATTAGCGTGGGGGAGACCCAGTACTTC. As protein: CASSLAISVGETQYF.

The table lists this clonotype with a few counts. The CDR3 is CASNQENTEAFF. The CDR3, as DNA: TGTGCCAGCAACCAGGAGAACACTGAAGCTTTCTTT. The chain employs TRBV7-8 and TRBJ1-1; D remains ambiguous. The ends were cut back, 7 bases at V and 1 base at J, with 7 bases in the middle. This CDR3 spans 12 amino acids. Germline V gene lookup returns CDR1 SGHVS and CDR2 FQNEAQ.